This TCR beta chain derives from a study of T cells in Graves' hyperthyroidism and ophthalmopathy. Whole-study context: Peripheral blood was acquired at first diagnosis, ahead of any therapy whatsoever.

Patients were excluded for uncontrolled infection, other autoimmune disease, pregnancy or lactation. The authors obtained PBMCs from 7.5 to 10 ml of fresh peripheral blood. CDR3 length: 13 residues. Trimming took 1 base from V and 7 from J; bases not matched to a gene: 0. CDR1 and CDR2 from the germline V gene are GTSNPN and SVGIG (reference sequence). RNA transcripts gave rise to amplified TCR beta CDR3 regions. The TCR CDR3 first-round RT-PCR relied on the HTBI primer set. TCRdb processed the multiplex PCR reads anew with MiXCR; each CDR3 protein has one entry. The sample holds approximately 690,000 distinct CDR3 sequences, around 21% seen once. This clonotype was observed a few times.

The chain recombines TRBV30 with TRBJ2-1, with 11 bases aligning to TRBD2. Specimen: blood. The origin of this receptor is a man aged 25-45 years with Graves' ophthalmopathy. Here the CDR3 DNA reads TGTGCCTGGAGTGCTAGCGGGAGGAATGAGCAGTTCTTC. This encodes CAWSASGRNEQFF.